This T cell receptor beta chain was profiled in a study of molecular identifiers for immune sequencing clone quantification. The overall study: Five aliquots were made in replicates from the RNA of about 19,000 or 110,000 naive CD8 cells, and four were sequenced. Study-wide results and limits: Over 98% of effector molecules, but under 1% in naive cells, were held by clones with more than 20 RNA copies.

This clonotype was found many times. Its specificity is unknown. Investigators produced naive CD8 libraries from around 20,000 to 1,000,000 sorted cells, drawing on 10%, 30% or 50% RNA. CD8+CD4-CCR7+CD45RA+ cells were sorted as naive CD8 T cells. Using its own MiXCR run on the PCR reads, TCRdb lists one record per CDR3 protein. The sample has approximately 630,000 distinct CDR3 sequences, around 25% seen once. This TCR was sampled from a human donor in good health. Some libraries in this study had Jurkat cell RNA spiked in. The sequenced material came from naive CD8+ T cells from blood, with Jurkat cell RNA spiked in. Specified subset: FACS-sorted CD8+CD4-CCR7+CD45RA+ naive T cells.

CDR3 DNA: TGTGCCAGCAGCCACATCCAGCGGGAGTTTGTAGATACGCAGTATTTT. This sequence encodes CASSHIQREFVDTQYF. V is TRBV7-9 and J is TRBJ2-3; 8 bases fit TRBD2. Germline V gene sequence: CDR1 SEHNR, CDR2 FQNEAQ (reference sequence). This CDR3 has 16 amino acids. Trimming cost V 5 bases and J 5 bases; bases outside gene matches: 12.